The sequence of this T cell receptor (beta chain) was determined in a study of STAT5B mutations in CD4+ large granular lymphocyte leukemia. The assay was run at survey level. The method was immunoSEQ multiplex PCR; TCRdb's version includes in-frame clones alone and lacks a portion of them. The sample holds around 31,000 clones; around 70% are singletons and the top ten take 0.8% to 1.2%. The CDR3 spans 12 residues. Trimming shortened V by 5 bases and J by 3 bases, and 10 bases separated the two germline ends. Germline CDR1 reads SQVTM; CDR2 reads ANQGSEA. Material: CD4+ T cells from blood buffy coats. The TCR comes from a human donor in good health. V is TRBV29-1 and J is TRBJ1-1; D ambiguous. Here the CDR3 DNA reads TGCAGCGTTTATGCACGGGACACTGAAGCTTTCTTT. It is translated as CSVYARDTEAFF.